This T cell receptor (beta chain) was obtained from a study of OX40 agonist ivuxolimab in advanced cancers. Study-wide results and caveats: Some nonresponders also had low normalized T-cell clonal expansion. The investigators did not determine what antigen specificity the expanded peripheral T cells had.

Germline V gene data show CDR1 as MNHNS and CDR2 as SASEGT. Trimming stripped 6 bases from V and 1 base from J, with 12 bases between. CDR3 length equals 14 residues. Libraries were prepared by immunoSEQ multiplex PCR; TCRdb keeps only in-frame clonotypes and omits some of them. Of 55,000 to 90,000 clones listed, approximately 80% are singletons. As concerns this clone: The antigen remains unidentified.

The TCR comes from an adult with an advanced solid tumor such as melanoma, head and neck, liver or kidney cancer. This rearrangement joins TRBV6-1 to TRBJ1-1; D possibly corresponds to TRBD1 (6 bases). The sequencing here drew on CD4+ or CD8+ T cells sorted from blood, taken in a trial of the OX40 agonist ivuxolimab. The CDR3 here is CASSKRGGNTEAFF. The CDR3 nucleotides read TGTGCCAGCAGCAAAAGGGGGGGGAACACTGAAGCTTTCTTT.